A single sample is the source of the 23 T cell receptor beta chains below, sequenced in a study of shared clonotypes between healthy human individuals. Only CD45RO-negative cells positively selected for CCR7 counted as naive CD8 cells, so terminally differentiated effector memory CD45RA+ cells were excluded. Some clones are missing from TCRdb's copy, which holds only in-frame ones; the method was immunoSEQ multiplex PCR. This table has 2 million to 2.5 million clones, around 96% appearing once. The sequencing input was naive CD8+ T cells sorted from blood. The receptors derive from a young man in good health.

The V call is TRBV28, the J call TRBJ2-6, with D tentatively TRBD1 (6 bases). Per the germline V gene, CDR1 is MDHEN and CDR2 is SYDVKM. The V gene lost 5 bases and the J gene lost 1 base, with 12 bases spanning the gap. The CDR3 is made up of 16 amino acids. CDR3 nucleotide sequence: TGTGCCAGCAGTATCGACAGGAGATCTGGGGCCAACGTCCTGACTTTC. It specifies CASSIDRRSGANVLTF.

The rearrangement joins TRBV6-5 to TRBJ2-5; 8 nucleotides align to TRBD2. The CDR3 has 14 amino acids. The junction had 9 bases not matched to a gene; V was cut back by 8 bases and J by 4 bases. Per germline, CDR1 MNHEY and CDR2 SVGAGI. CDR3 residues: CASGIAGYRETQYF. The CDR3 bases are TGTGCCAGCGGAATAGCGGGATATAGAGAGACCCAGTACTTC.

This chain joins TRBV6-5 and TRBJ2-7; possible D gene TRBD2, 5 bases. The CDR3 runs 15 residues. Germline V gene lookup returns CDR1 MNHEY and CDR2 SVGAGI. V lost 4 bases to trimming and J lost 4 bases, with 17 bases between them. This CDR3 is CASSSYSEEVYEQYF. The DNA for the CDR3 is TGTGCCAGCAGTTCCTATTCCGAGGAGGTTTACGAGCAGTACTTC.

The chain has TRBV10-1 and TRBJ2-1; D is perhaps TRBD2 (5 bases). CDR1 is WNHNN, CDR2 SYGVQD, per germline (reference sequence). The CDR3 contains 13 residues. With 2 bases removed from V and 10 bases from J, the gap between germline ends came to 12 bases. The chain's CDR3 is CASSEGSSPEQFF. The DNA for the CDR3 is TGCGCCAGCAGTGAGGGGTCTAGCCCCGAGCAGTTCTTC.

The chain uses TRBV5-1 and TRBJ2-1, with D possibly TRBD2 on 5 matching bases. The V and J ends lost 3 bases and 0 bases respectively, with 16 bases between them. CDR1 is SGHRS and CDR2 is YFSETQ in the germline V gene. The CDR3 has 17 residues. The CDR3 nucleotides read TGCGCCAGCAGCTCCGAAGTCACGGGATACTCCTACAATGAGCAGTTCTTC. As protein: CASSSEVTGYSYNEQFF.

DNA for the CDR3: TGTGCCAGCATGGATTTAGGGGCGGGCAATCAGCCCCAGCATTTT. It encodes CASMDLGAGNQPQHF. This chain links TRBV6-6 with TRBJ1-5, with a possible D match to TRBD1 (5 bases). Germline CDR1 reads MNHNY; CDR2 reads SVGAGI (reference sequence). The CDR3 is made up of 15 amino acids. V was pared by 7 bases and J by 2 bases, with 15 bases between.

This clone occurred once. The rearrangement links TRBV11-2 to TRBJ2-5; D remains ambiguous. The CDR3 length is 17 residues. CDR1 and CDR2 (germline): SGHAT, FQNNGV. V was shortened by 4 bases and J by 1 base, with 19 bases between the two germline ends. The CDR3 here is CASSSIAGSIRQETQYF. In nucleotides, the CDR3 is TGTGCCAGCAGCTCAATTGCAGGTTCGATCCGCCAAGAGACCCAGTACTTC.

The count of this clone is one. CDR3 residues: CASRLGLGMGYTF. CDR3 sequence (DNA): TGTGCCAGCAGATTAGGACTGGGCATGGGCTACACCTTC. The V call is TRBV27, the J call TRBJ1-2, with unresolved D. This CDR3 comprises 13 residues. The germline V and J ends were trimmed by 6 bases and 8 bases, with 16 bases remaining between them. Looked up from germline, CDR1 is MNHEY and CDR2 is SMNVEV (reference sequence).

The chain uses TRBV7-9 and TRBJ2-7; perhaps TRBD1 as D (6 bases). This CDR3 has 12 amino acids. Between the trimmed V and J ends, which lost 5 bases and 7 bases, there was a span of 12 bases. Per germline, CDR1 SEHNR and CDR2 FQNEAQ (reference sequence). Here the CDR3 DNA reads TGTGCCAGCAGCCCCGGGACACTGGAGCAGTACTTC. Translated, it gives CASSPGTLEQYF.

The rearrangement uses TRBV28 and TRBJ1-4; no definite D call. Germline values: CDR1 MDHEN, CDR2 SYDVKM. V gave up 2 bases and J gave up 4 bases, with 11 bases separating them. CDR3 length equals 15 residues. The CDR3: CASSLIHSSNEKLFF. The CDR3 DNA reads TGTGCCAGCAGTTTAATCCACTCAAGTAATGAAAAACTGTTTTTT.

This chain connects TRBV18 to TRBJ1-4, with D unresolved. Germline-derived CDR1 and CDR2 are KGHSH and LQKENI. Trimming took off 0 bases at V and 7 bases at J, with 12 bases between the two ends. CDR3 size: 15 residues. The CDR3 region has the DNA TGTGCCAGCTCACCACCGGAGTCAGGTGGTGAAAAACTGTTTTTT. Its translation is CASSPPESGGEKLFF.

CDR3: CASSVSYEQYF. The CDR3 region has the DNA TGTGCCAGCAGTGTATCGTACGAGCAGTACTTC. V gene TRBV6-4 combines with J gene TRBJ2-7; D is ambiguous. The ends were cut back, 4 bases at V and 4 bases at J, with 5 bases in the middle. Germline values: CDR1 MRHNA, CDR2 SNTAGT. The CDR3 length is 11 residues.

The V and J genes are TRBV18 and TRBJ1-1, with a weak D call TRBD1 (5 bases). The germline V gene has CDR1 KGHSH and CDR2 LQKENI. The ends were cut back, 0 bases at V and 6 bases at J, with 14 bases in the middle. This CDR3 has 15 amino acids. In nucleotides, the CDR3 is TGTGCCAGCTCACCACCGGAACGGGTAGGGGCTGAAGCTTTCTTT. Amino acids: CASSPPERVGAEAFF.

V gene TRBV27 combines with J gene TRBJ2-7; D possibly corresponds to TRBD1 (6 bases). The V gene lost 5 bases and the J gene lost 4 bases, with 18 bases spanning the gap. Germline lookup yields CDR1 MNHEY and CDR2 SMNVEV (reference sequence). The CDR3 loop spans 15 amino acids. The CDR3: CASSQSGTNGYEQYF. CDR3 sequence (DNA): TGTGCCAGCAGTCAATCCGGGACAAATGGGTACGAGCAGTACTTC.

This clone has a single count. V and J are TRBV7-9 and TRBJ2-1, with D perhaps being TRBD1 or TRBD2 (5 bases each). The germline V and J ends were trimmed by 5 bases and 8 bases, with 10 bases remaining between them. Germline CDR1 SEHNR, CDR2 FQNEAQ (reference sequence). This CDR3 contains 12 residues. This chain's CDR3 is CASSVGAYEQFF. In DNA form, the CDR3 reads TGTGCCAGCAGCGTCGGGGCGTATGAGCAGTTCTTC.

The chain couples TRBV20-1 to TRBJ1-1, with no clear D. V was shortened by 8 bases and J by 0 bases, with 7 bases between the two germline ends. CDR1 is DFQATT and CDR2 is SNEGSKA in the germline V gene (reference sequence). The CDR3 spans 11 residues. The CDR3 loop is CSPRVNTEAFF. The CDR3 bases are TGCAGTCCGCGGGTGAACACTGAAGCTTTCTTT.

J is TRBJ1-2 and V is TRBV29-1, with a weak D call TRBD1 (6 bases). With 0 bases removed from V and 3 bases from J, the gap between germline ends came to 17 bases. Germline assignment: CDR1 SQVTM and CDR2 ANQGSEA. This CDR3 contains 16 residues. The CDR3 sequence is CSVEDPSRTVDYGYTF. CDR3 nucleotide sequence: TGCAGCGTTGAAGATCCATCCCGGACAGTGGACTATGGCTACACCTTC.

This chain links TRBV5-1 with TRBJ2-1; D gene ambiguous. CDR3 length equals 16 residues. Germline-derived CDR1 and CDR2 are SGHRS and YFSETQ. V was clipped by 2 bases and J by 0 bases, with 12 bases between them. The CDR3 region has the DNA TGCGCCAGCAGCTTTTCTGCACCCAGCTCCTACAATGAGCAGTTCTTC. As protein: CASSFSAPSSYNEQFF.

This clone was detected a few times. The CDR3: CASSQASPGQEAPAGAYEQYF. DNA of the CDR3: TGCGCCAGCAGCCAGGCCAGCCCGGGACAGGAGGCTCCGGCTGGGGCCTACGAGCAGTACTTC. This sequence joins TRBV4-1 and TRBJ2-7, with TRBD1 matching over 8 bases. This CDR3 contains 21 residues. From germline, CDR1 is MGHRA and CDR2 YSYEKL. The trim removed 3 bases at V and 2 bases at J, leaving 24 bases unmatched.

V is TRBV11-3 and J is TRBJ2-2; maybe TRBD1 (6 bases). The CDR3 has 14 amino acids. Germline V gene lookup returns CDR1 SGHNT and CDR2 YENEEA. Trimming shortened V by 1 base and J by 5 bases, and 8 bases separated the two germline ends. The CDR3 loop is CASSLGGQTGELFF. The DNA of the CDR3 is TGTGCCAGCAGCTTAGGGGGGCAGACCGGGGAGCTGTTTTTT. Variable domain in full (rest from reference TRBV11-3 and TRBJ2-2): EAGVVQSPRYKIIEKKQPVAFWCNPISGHNTLYWYLQNLGQGPELLIRYENEEAVDDSQLPKDRFSAERLKGVDSTLKIQPAELGDSAVYLCASSLGGQTGELFFGEGSRLTVL.

V gene TRBV27 combines with J gene TRBJ2-2, with D possibly TRBD2 on 6 matching bases. V gave up 2 bases and J gave up 9 bases, with 10 bases separating them. Germline V gene sequence: CDR1 MNHEY, CDR2 SMNVEV (reference sequence). The CDR3 runs 13 residues. The CDR3 coding sequence is TGTGCCAGCAGTTTAGGGGGGATCAGGGAGCTGTTTTTT. Translating gives CASSLGGIRELFF.

This clone was recorded once. DNA for the CDR3: TGTGCCTGGGAAGACAGCGGGTTTAGCACAGATACGCAGTATTTT. Residues: CAWEDSGFSTDTQYF. The chain is built from TRBV30 and TRBJ2-3, with a tentative D call TRBD2 (6 bases). There are 15 residues in the CDR3. Trimming removed 5 bases at V and 0 bases at J, with 15 bases between. From germline, CDR1 is GTSNPN and CDR2 SVGIG (reference sequence).

The rearrangement uses TRBV5-4 and TRBJ2-7, with D possibly being TRBD2 (6 bases). The CDR3 runs to 13 residues. Germline CDR1 reads SGHNT; CDR2 reads YYREEE (reference sequence). V was cut by 4 bases and J by 2 bases, with 10 bases left in between. CDR3 sequence reads: CASSQGLAYEQYF. CDR3 nucleotide sequence: TGTGCCAGCAGCCAGGGACTGGCCTACGAGCAGTACTTC.